This T cell receptor beta chain appears in the sequencing data of a study of human T cells and chemical hapten exposure. At the level of the study: Subjects had 2% DPC placed on roughly 2 cm by roughly 2 cm of upper inner arm skin for sensitization.

This CDR3 region has 14 residues. Germline V lookup: CDR1 SGHTA, CDR2 FQGNSA. Per the authors' pipeline: A per-sample median of about 95,000 TCRs was observed, with counts ranging from roughly 23,224 to 700,000. Via MiXCR, TCRdb re-called the RACE reads, giving one row per CDR3 protein. The V and J calls and clone size are TCRdb's, not the authors'. Counted here are roughly 80,000 distinct CDR3 sequences, 12% to 15% occurring once; the ten biggest clones make up roughly 4.6%. Stated time point: pre-sensitization, week 0. Treatment given: therapeutic diphenylcyclopropenone sensitization with weekly scalp DPC. Samples of blood were obtained prior to the application of each patch test. Total RNA was isolated from unfractionated whole blood. With respect to this clonotype: An end of the junction differs from the germline gene, which may be a read error.

The gene calls are TRBV7-2 and TRBJ2-3, with TRBD2 as a possible D gene (5 bases). The receptor was isolated from a woman in her 50s with alopecia areata. Some clones in this sample may be carry-over from other donors' samples. The source was whole blood, collected in connection with sensitization to the hapten diphenylcyclopropenone (DPC). CDR3 amino acids: CASSSGPSTDTPYF. Here the CDR3 DNA reads TGTGCCAGCAGCTCAGGCCCTAGCACAGATACGCCGTATTTT.